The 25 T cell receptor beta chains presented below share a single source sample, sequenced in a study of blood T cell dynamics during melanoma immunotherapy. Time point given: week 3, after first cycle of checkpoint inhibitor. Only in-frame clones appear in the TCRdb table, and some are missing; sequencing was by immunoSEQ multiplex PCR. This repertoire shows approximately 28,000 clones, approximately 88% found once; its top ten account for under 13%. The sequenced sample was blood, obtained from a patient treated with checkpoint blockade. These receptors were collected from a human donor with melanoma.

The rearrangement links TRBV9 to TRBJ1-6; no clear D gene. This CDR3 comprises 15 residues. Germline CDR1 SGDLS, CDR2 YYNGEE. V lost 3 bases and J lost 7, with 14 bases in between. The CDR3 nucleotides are TGTGCCAGCAGCGGAGCGGGTCTTTCCAATTCACCCCTCCACTTT. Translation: CASSGAGLSNSPLHF.

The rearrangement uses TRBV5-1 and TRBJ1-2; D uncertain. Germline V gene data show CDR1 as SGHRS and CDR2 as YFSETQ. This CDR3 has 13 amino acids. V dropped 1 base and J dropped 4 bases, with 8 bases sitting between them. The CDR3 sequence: CASSLNQLYGYTF. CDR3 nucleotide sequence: TGCGCCAGCAGCTTGAACCAGCTCTATGGCTACACCTTC.

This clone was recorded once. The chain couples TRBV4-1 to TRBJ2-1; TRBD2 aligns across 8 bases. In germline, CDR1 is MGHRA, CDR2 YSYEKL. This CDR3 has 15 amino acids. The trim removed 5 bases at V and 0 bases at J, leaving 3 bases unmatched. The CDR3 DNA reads TGCGCCAGCAGCAGTAGCGGGACCTCCTACAATGAGCAGTTCTTC. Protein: CASSSSGTSYNEQFF.

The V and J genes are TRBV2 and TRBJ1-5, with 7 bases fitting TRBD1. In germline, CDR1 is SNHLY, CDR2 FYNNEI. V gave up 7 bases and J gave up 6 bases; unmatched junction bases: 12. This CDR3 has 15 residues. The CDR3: CASMGGGGAGQPQHF. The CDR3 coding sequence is TGTGCCAGCATGGGGGGAGGGGGCGCGGGTCAGCCCCAGCATTTT.

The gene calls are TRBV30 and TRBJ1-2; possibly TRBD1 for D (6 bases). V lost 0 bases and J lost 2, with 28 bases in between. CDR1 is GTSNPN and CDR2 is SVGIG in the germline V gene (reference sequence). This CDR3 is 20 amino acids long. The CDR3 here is CAWSVPRGRGWWSPNYGYTF. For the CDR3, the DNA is TGTGCCTGGAGTGTACCCCGAGGCAGGGGCTGGTGGAGCCCAAACTATGGCTACACCTTC.

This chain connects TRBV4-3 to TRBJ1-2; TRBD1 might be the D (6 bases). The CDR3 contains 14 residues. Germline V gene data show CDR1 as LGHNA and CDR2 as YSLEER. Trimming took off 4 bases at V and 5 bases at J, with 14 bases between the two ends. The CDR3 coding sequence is TGCGCCAGCAGCCCCCAGGGGAACTCTTATGGCTACACCTTC. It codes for CASSPQGNSYGYTF.

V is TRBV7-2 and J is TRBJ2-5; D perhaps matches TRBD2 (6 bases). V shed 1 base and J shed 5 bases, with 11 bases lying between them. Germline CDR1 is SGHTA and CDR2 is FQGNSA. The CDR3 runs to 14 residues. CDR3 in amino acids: CASSLVRGRETQYF. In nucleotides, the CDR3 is TGTGCCAGCAGCTTAGTGCGGGGTCGGGAGACCCAGTACTTC.

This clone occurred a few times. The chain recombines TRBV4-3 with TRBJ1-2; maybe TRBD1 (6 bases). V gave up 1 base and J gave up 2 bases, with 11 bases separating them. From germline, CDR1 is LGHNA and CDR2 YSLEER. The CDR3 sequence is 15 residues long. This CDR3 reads CASSQAGGRNYGYTF. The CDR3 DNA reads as TGCGCCAGCAGCCAAGCCGGGGGCCGGAACTATGGCTACACCTTC.

CDR3 nucleotide sequence: TGCGCCAGCAGCTTACAGGGGGTTAACACTGAAGCTTTCTTT. As protein: CASSLQGVNTEAFF. The V gene is TRBV5-1, the J gene TRBJ1-1; the match to TRBD1 covers 8 bases. The length of the CDR3 is 14 residues. The V gene end was trimmed by 2 bases and the J gene end by 2 bases; junction bases not matched to a gene: 2. Germline V lookup: CDR1 SGHRS, CDR2 YFSETQ. Using reference TRBV5-1 and TRBJ1-1 for the parts outside the CDR3, the full variable domain is KAGVTQTPRYLIKTRGQQVTLSCSPISGHRSVSWYQQTPGQGLQFLFEYFSETQRNKGNFPGRFSGRQFSNSRSEMNVSTLELGDSALYLCASSLQGVNTEAFFGQGTRLTVV.

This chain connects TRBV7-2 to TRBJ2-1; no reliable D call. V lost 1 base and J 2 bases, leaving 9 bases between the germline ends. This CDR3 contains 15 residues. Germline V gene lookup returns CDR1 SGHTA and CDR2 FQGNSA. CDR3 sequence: CASSLGVGPYNEQFF. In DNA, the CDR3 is TGTGCCAGCAGCTTAGGCGTAGGGCCCTACAATGAGCAGTTCTTC.

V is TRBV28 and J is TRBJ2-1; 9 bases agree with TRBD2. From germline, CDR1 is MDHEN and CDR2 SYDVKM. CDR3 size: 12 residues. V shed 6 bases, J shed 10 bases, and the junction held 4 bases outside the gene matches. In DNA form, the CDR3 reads TGTGCCAGCAGCTGGACTAGCGACGAGCAGTTCTTC. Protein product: CASSWTSDEQFF.

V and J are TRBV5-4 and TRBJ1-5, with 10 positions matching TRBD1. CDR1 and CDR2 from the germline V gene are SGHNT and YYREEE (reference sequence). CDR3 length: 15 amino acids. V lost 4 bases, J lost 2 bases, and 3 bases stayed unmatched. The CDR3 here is CASSRQGAGNQPQHF. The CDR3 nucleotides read TGTGCCAGCAGCCGACAGGGGGCTGGCAATCAGCCCCAGCATTTT.

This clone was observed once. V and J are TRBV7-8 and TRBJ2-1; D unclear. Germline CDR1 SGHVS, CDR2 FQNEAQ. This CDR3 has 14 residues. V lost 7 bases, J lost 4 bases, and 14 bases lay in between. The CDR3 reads CASTPQRLYNEQFF. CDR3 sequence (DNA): TGTGCCAGCACCCCACAGCGACTTTACAATGAGCAGTTCTTC. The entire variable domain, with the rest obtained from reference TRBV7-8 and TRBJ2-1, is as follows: GAGVSQSPRYKVAKRGQDVALRCDPISGHVSLFWYQQALGQGPEFLTYFQNEAQLDKSGLPSDRFFAERPEGSVSTLKIQRTQQEDSAVYLCASTPQRLYNEQFFGPGTRLTVL.

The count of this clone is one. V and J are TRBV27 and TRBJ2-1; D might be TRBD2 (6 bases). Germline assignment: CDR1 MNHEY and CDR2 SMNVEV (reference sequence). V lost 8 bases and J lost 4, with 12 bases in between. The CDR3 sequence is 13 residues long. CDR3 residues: CASAPRGYNEQFF. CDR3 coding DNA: TGTGCCAGCGCTCCGCGGGGTTACAATGAGCAGTTCTTC.

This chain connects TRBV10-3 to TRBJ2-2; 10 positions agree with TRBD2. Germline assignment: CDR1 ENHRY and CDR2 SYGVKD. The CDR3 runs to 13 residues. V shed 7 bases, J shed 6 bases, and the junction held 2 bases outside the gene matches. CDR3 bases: TGTGCCATCACCAGCGGGAGGGCCGGGGAGCTGTTTTTT. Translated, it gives CAITSGRAGELFF.

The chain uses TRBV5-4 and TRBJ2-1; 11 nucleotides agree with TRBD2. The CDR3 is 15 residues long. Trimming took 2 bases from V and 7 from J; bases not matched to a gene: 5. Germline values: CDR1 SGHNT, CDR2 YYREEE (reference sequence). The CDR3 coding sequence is TGTGCCAGCAGCTTCCGACTAGCGGGGCTGAATGAGCAGTTCTTC. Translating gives CASSFRLAGLNEQFF.

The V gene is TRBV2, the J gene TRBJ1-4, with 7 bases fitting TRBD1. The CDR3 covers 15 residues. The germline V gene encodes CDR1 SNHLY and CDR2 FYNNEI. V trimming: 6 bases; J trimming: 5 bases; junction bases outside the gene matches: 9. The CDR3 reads CASSGFGTENEKLFF. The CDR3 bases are TGTGCCAGCAGCGGCTTTGGGACAGAGAATGAAAAACTGTTTTTT.

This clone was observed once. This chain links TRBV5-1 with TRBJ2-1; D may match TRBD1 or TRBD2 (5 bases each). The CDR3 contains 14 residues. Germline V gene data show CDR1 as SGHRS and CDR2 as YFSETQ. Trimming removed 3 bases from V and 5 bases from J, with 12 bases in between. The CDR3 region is CASSWGTADNEQFF. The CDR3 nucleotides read TGCGCCAGCAGCTGGGGGACGGCTGACAATGAGCAGTTCTTC.

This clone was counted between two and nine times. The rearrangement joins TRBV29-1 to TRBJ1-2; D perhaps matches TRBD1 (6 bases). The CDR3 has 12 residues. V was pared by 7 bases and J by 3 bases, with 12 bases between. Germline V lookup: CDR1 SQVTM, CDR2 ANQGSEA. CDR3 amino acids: CSAGDMYYGYTF. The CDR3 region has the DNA TGCAGCGCCGGGGACATGTACTATGGCTACACCTTC.

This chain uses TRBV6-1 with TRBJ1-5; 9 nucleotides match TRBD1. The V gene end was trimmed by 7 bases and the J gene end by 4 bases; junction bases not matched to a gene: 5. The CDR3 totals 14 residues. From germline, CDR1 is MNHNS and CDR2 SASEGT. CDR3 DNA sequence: TGTGCCAGCACAGCGGGACAGGGAAATCAGCCCCAGCATTTT. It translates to CASTAGQGNQPQHF.

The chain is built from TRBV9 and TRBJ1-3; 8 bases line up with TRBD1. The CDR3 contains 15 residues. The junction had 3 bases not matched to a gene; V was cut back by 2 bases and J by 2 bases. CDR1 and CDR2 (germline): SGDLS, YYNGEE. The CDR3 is CASSVLDRAGNTIYF. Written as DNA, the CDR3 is TGTGCCAGCAGCGTCCTGGACAGGGCTGGAAACACCATATATTTT. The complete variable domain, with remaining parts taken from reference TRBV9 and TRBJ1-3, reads DSGVTQTPKHLITATGQRVTLRCSPRSGDLSVYWYQQSLDQGLQFLIQYYNGEERAKGNILERFSAQQFPDLHSELNLSSLELGDSALYFCASSVLDRAGNTIYFGEGSWLTVV.

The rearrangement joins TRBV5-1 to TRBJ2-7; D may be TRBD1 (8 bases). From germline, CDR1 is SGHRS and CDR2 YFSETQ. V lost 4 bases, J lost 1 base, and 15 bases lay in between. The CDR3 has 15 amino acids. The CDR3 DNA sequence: TGCGCCAGCAGCCTGGACAGGGAGGGATCCTACGAGCAGTACTTC. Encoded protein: CASSLDREGSYEQYF.

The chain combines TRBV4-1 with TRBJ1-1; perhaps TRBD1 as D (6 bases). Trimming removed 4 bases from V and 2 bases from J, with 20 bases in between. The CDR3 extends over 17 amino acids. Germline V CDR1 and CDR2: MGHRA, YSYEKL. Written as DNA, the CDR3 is TGCGCCAGCAGCCTATACAGACCAGGGGATACAAACACTGAAGCTTTCTTT. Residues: CASSLYRPGDTNTEAFF.

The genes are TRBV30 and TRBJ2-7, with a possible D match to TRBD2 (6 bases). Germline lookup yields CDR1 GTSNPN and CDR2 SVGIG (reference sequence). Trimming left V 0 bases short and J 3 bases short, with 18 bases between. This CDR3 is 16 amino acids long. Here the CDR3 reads CAWSVGAAGKLYEQYF. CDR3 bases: TGTGCCTGGAGTGTAGGTGCGGCGGGGAAACTCTACGAGCAGTACTTC.

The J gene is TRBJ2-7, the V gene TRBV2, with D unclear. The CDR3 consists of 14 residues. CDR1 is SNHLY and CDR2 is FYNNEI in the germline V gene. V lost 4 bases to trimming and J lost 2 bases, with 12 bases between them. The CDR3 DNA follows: TGTGCCAGCAGTGTGTCTAGTGGGCCCTACGAGCAGTACTTC. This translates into CASSVSSGPYEQYF. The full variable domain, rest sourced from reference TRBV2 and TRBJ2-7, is EPEVTQTPSHQVTQMGQEVILRCVPISNHLYFYWYRQILGQKVEFLVSFYNNEISEKSEIFDDQFSVERPDGSNFTLKIRSTKLEDSAMYFCASSVSSGPYEQYFGPGTRLTVT.